The clone carrying this T cell receptor beta chain has just one count. Being one base from a much bigger clone, this may be a read error. The data were taken from a study of blood T cell repertoires in COVID-19. Study as a whole: Specimens from acute and convalescent COVID-19 originated in the United States, Italy and Spain. The cDNA or gDNA used as material had been derived from T cells, B-cell-depleted T cells, or PBMCs.

As handled by the study authors: From reference gene primer amplification, estimates of nucleated cell counts were derived. The method was immunoSEQ multiplex PCR; TCRdb's version includes in-frame clones alone and lacks a portion of them. V, J and clone size derive from that table, while D and trimming were established from the DNA sequence. There are more than 80,000 clones in the sample; around 80% occur only once, and 20% lies in the top ten. CDR3 length equals 19 residues. V lost 4 bases, J lost 4 bases, and 11 bases stayed unmatched. The germline gives CDR1 MDHEN, CDR2 SYDVKM. The TCR was taken from a woman over 75 with active or convalescent COVID-19. V gene TRBV28 combines with J gene TRBJ2-2; TRBD2 matches at 14 bases. The sequencing sample was made of peripheral blood. As DNA, the CDR3 is TGTGCCAGCAGTTATTGGCAGGGACTAGCGGGGGCGGGCACCGGGGAGCTGTTTTTT. Its protein product is CASSYWQGLAGAGTGELFF.